Below are 8 T cell receptor beta chains sequenced from a single sample in a study of blood T cells in healthy people across ages. With a J-beta primer mix and a sample-barcoded 5' primer, a second PCR ran roughly 6 to 11 cycles. TCRdb reanalysed the 5' RACE reads using MiXCR and keeps one entry per CDR3 protein. The data hold more than 800,000 distinct CDR3 sequences, with less than 35% observed a single time. Sequencing was performed on blood. These TCRs come from an elderly woman in good health.

The chain joins TRBV6-2 or TRBV6-3 to TRBJ2-7, with D possibly TRBD2 on 6 matching bases. The ends were cut back, 0 bases at V and 5 bases at J, with 8 bases in the middle. The germline gives CDR1 MNHEY, CDR2 SVGEGT. CDR3 size: 13 residues. This CDR3 reads CASSYSRGHEQYF. The DNA for the CDR3 is TGTGCCAGCAGTTACTCGCGGGGCCACGAGCAGTACTTC.

This clonotype has ten or more counts. V gene TRBV6-2 or TRBV6-3 combines with J gene TRBJ2-7; D is perhaps TRBD1 (6 bases). V lost 2 bases to trimming and J lost 3 bases, with 8 bases between them. The CDR3 has 13 amino acids. The germline V gene encodes CDR1 MNHEY and CDR2 SVGEGT. CDR3 loop: CASSYRDNYEQYF. CDR3 bases: TGTGCCAGCAGTTACCGGGACAACTACGAGCAGTACTTC.

The J gene is TRBJ2-1, the V gene TRBV20-1, with 9 bases fitting TRBD2. Trimming took 6 bases from V and 7 from J; bases not matched to a gene: 10. The CDR3 has 14 residues. CDR1 and CDR2 from the germline V gene are DFQATT and SNEGSKA (reference sequence). CDR3 in DNA: TGCAGTGCGAGGGCGGGGGGGCCAAGAAATGAGCAGTTCTTC. Protein sequence: CSARAGGPRNEQFF.

This clonotype was seen ten or more times. The chain has TRBV20-1 and TRBJ2-5; the match to TRBD1 covers 8 bases. V shed 6 bases and J 6 bases; nucleotides not matched to a gene: 9. The germline CDR1 and CDR2 sequences are DFQATT and SNEGSKA (reference sequence). This CDR3 contains 13 residues. CDR3 nucleotide sequence: TGCAGTGCACCCGGACAGGGAGAACAGACCCAGTACTTC. Translation gives CSAPGQGEQTQYF.

This clonotype was picked up many times. The rearrangement joins TRBV10-3 to TRBJ1-2, with no clear D. Germline V gene lookup returns CDR1 ENHRY and CDR2 SYGVKD. The CDR3 contains 13 residues. The ends were cut back, 3 bases at V and 3 bases at J, with 8 bases in the middle. CDR3 bases: TGTGCCATCAGTGACAGTTACCACTATGGCTACACCTTC. This translates into CAISDSYHYGYTF.

Comments on this clonotype: Possible read error: a much larger clone is one base away. J is TRBJ2-3 and V is TRBV20-1; TRBD2 matches at 10 bases. The germline gives CDR1 DFQATT, CDR2 SNEGSKA (reference sequence). V dropped 3 bases and J dropped 0; count of bases not matched to a gene: 3. This CDR3 comprises 15 residues. The CDR3 protein is CSARASGGSTDTQYF. CDR3 in DNA: TGCAGTGCTAGGGCTAGCGGGGGTAGCACAGATACGCAGTATTTT.

Of note for this clonotype: Just one base apart from a much larger clone, this may be a read error. V is TRBV12-3 or TRBV12-4 and J is TRBJ2-1; D is ambiguous. The V and J ends lost 3 bases and 6 bases respectively, with 9 bases between them. CDR3 size: 13 residues. In DNA, the CDR3 is TGTGCCAGCAGTTTGAGCCTGGTCAATGAGCAGTTCTTC. Protein: CASSLSLVNEQFF.

In its sample, this clonotype was seen once. V and J are TRBV20-1 and TRBJ1-2; D is unresolved. Germline V gene lookup returns CDR1 DFQATT and CDR2 SNEGSKA (reference sequence). The CDR3 covers 12 residues. Trimming pared 0 bases from V and 10 bases from J, leaving 12 bases between. The CDR3 region is CSARDTPRDYTF. The CDR3 DNA reads as TGCAGTGCTAGAGATACACCACGCGACTACACCTTC.